Following are 6 T cell receptor beta chains from one sample sequenced in a study of T cell changes during pregnancy in multiple sclerosis. The method was immunoSEQ multiplex PCR; TCRdb's version includes in-frame clones alone and lacks a portion of them. The table lists about 120,000 clones, approximately 95% of them singletons, with roughly 6.2% in the top ten. The material sequenced was peripheral blood, taken before pregnancy. These receptors originate from a female donor with multiple sclerosis, enrolled in a pregnancy study.

The gene calls are TRBV27 and TRBJ1-1; 9 bases align to TRBD1. The CDR3 is 15 residues long. The V gene's germline CDR1 is MNHEY and CDR2 SMNVEV (reference sequence). The trim removed 7 bases at V and 4 bases at J, leaving 10 bases unmatched. The CDR3 spells CASIDNTGGGTEAFF. CDR3 nucleotide sequence: TGTGCCAGCATAGACAACACAGGGGGCGGCACTGAAGCTTTCTTT.

This sequence joins TRBV7-9 and TRBJ1-3, with D maybe TRBD1 (5 bases). The CDR3 has 18 amino acids. Germline CDR1 and CDR2: SEHNR and FQNEAQ (reference sequence). Trimming removed 5 bases from V and 0 bases from J, with 20 bases in between. The CDR3 spells CASSLFSSRGTSGNTIYF. The CDR3, as DNA: TGTGCCAGCAGCCTCTTTTCCTCCCGGGGGACCTCTGGAAACACCATATATTTT.

This chain links TRBV6-1 with TRBJ2-7, with D possibly being TRBD1 (5 bases). CDR1 and CDR2 from the germline V gene are MNHNS and SASEGT. This CDR3 is 11 amino acids long. Trimming left V 3 bases short and J 6 bases short, with 6 bases between. The CDR3 is CASSDRAEQYF. CDR3 in DNA: TGTGCCAGCAGTGACAGGGCCGAGCAGTACTTC.

The chain combines TRBV5-1 with TRBJ2-7; 11 bases map to TRBD2. This CDR3 has 17 amino acids. Germline V gene lookup returns CDR1 SGHRS and CDR2 YFSETQ. J lost 9 bases, V lost 0 bases, and 14 bases had no gene match. CDR3 amino acids: CASSLAPASGRIMGQYF. The CDR3 DNA is TGCGCCAGCAGCTTGGCCCCTGCTAGCGGGAGGATAATGGGGCAGTACTTC.

The chain links TRBV4-2 to TRBJ2-7; D possibly corresponds to TRBD2 (5 bases). The CDR3 has 17 amino acids. V lost 0 bases and J lost 0, with 15 bases in between. Germline V gives CDR1 LGHNA, CDR2 YNFKEQ. The CDR3: CASSQDPAAADSYEQYF. DNA of the CDR3: TGTGCCAGCAGCCAAGACCCCGCCGCAGCGGACTCCTACGAGCAGTACTTC.

The V gene is TRBV13, the J gene TRBJ1-5; 7 positions agree with TRBD1. Germline loops: CDR1 PRHDT, CDR2 FYEKMQ (reference sequence). CDR3 length: 16 amino acids. Trimming removed 8 bases from V and 0 bases from J; junction bases left unmatched: 10. The CDR3 region is CASLSRGLYSNQPQHF. The CDR3 bases are TGTGCCAGCCTCTCAAGGGGGCTTTATAGCAATCAGCCCCAGCATTTT. The whole variable domain, remainder taken from reference TRBV13 and TRBJ1-5, is AAGVIQSPRHLIKEKRETATLKCYPIPRHDTVYWYQQGPGQDPQFLISFYEKMQSDKGSIPDRFSAQQFSDYHSELNMSSLELGDSALYFCASLSRGLYSNQPQHFGDGTRLSIL.